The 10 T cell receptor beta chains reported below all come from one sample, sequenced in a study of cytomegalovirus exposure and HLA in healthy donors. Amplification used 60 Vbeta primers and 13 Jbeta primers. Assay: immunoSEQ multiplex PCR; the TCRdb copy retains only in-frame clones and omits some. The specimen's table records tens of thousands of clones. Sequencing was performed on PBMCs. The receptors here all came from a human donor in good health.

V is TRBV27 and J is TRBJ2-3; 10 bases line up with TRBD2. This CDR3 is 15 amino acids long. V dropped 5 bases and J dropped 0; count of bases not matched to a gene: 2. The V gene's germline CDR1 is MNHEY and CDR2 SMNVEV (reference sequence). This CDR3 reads CASSVAGGSTDTQYF. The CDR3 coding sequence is TGTGCCAGCAGTGTAGCGGGGGGCAGCACAGATACGCAGTATTTT.

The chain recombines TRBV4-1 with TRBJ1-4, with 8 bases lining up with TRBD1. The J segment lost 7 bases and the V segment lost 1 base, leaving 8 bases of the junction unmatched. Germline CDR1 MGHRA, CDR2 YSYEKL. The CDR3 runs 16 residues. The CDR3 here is CASSQAWTGRSEKLFF. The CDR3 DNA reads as TGCGCCAGCAGCCAAGCTTGGACAGGGAGAAGTGAAAAACTGTTTTTT.

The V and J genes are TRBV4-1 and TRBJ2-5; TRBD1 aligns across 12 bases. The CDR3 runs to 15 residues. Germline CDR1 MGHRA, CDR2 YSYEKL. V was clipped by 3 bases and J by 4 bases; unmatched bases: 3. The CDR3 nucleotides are TGCGCCAGCAGCCAGGGACAGGGGGCGGTAGAGACCCAGTACTTC. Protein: CASSQGQGAVETQYF.

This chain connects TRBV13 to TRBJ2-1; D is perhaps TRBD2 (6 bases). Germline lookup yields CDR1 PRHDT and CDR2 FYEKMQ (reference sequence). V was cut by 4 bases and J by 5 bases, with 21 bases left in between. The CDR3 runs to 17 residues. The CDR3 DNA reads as TGTGCCAGCAGCTCCCCTTCTGGAGGGGTACCTGACAATGAGCAGTTCTTC. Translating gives CASSSPSGGVPDNEQFF.

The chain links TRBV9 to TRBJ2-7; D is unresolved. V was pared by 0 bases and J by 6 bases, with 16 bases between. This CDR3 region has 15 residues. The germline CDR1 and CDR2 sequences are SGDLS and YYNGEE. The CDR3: CASSVVPSAASEQYF. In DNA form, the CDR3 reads TGTGCCAGCAGCGTAGTGCCCAGCGCCGCGAGCGAGCAGTACTTC.

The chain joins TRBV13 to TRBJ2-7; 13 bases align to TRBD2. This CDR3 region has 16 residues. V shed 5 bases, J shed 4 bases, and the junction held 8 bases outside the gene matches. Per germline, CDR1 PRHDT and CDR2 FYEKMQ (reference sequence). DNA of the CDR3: TGTGCCAGCAGCCCCGGGACTAGCGGGGTACTTTACGAGCAGTACTTC. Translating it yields CASSPGTSGVLYEQYF.

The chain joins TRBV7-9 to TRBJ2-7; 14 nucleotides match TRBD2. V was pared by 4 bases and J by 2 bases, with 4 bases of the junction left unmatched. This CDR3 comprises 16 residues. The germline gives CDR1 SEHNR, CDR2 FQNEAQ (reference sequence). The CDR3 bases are TGTGCCAGCAGCTATGGGACTAGCGGGGGAGCCTACGAGCAGTACTTC. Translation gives CASSYGTSGGAYEQYF.

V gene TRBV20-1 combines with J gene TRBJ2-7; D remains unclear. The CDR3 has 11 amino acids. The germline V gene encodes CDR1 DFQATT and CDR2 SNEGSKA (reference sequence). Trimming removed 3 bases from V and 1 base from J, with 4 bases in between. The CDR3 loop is CSARESYEQYF. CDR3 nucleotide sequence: TGCAGTGCTAGGGAGTCCTACGAGCAGTACTTC.

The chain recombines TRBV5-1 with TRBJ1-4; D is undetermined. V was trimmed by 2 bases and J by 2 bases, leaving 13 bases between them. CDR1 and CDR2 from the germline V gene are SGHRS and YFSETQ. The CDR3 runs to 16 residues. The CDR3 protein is CASSFRGLSTNEKLFF. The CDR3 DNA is TGCGCCAGCAGCTTTAGAGGGCTTAGCACTAATGAAAAACTGTTTTTT.

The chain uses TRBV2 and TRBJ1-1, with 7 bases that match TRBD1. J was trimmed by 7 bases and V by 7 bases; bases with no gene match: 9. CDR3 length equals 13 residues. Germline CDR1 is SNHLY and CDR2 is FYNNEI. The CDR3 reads CASTVQGLGEAFF. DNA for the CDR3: TGTGCCAGCACCGTACAGGGGTTAGGTGAAGCTTTCTTT.